This is a list of T cell receptor beta chains from one sample in a study of identifying expanded T cells in peripheral blood. Using immunoSEQ multiplex PCR, the repertoire was profiled, and TCRdb retains in-frame clones only, with some absent. The data hold 90,000 to 110,000 clones, with about 87% observed a single time. Material for sequencing was blood. All receptors derive from a person aged 18 to 70 in good health. The CDR3 runs from the conserved cysteine through the conserved F or W. Each record gives: V gene, D gene, J gene, clone size, CDR3 protein, CDR3 DNA. D genes are given only for firm matches. Not all rows give a size; the values are once, few, many and, for expanded clones, a class.

v_gene: TRBV27; d_gene: TRBD2; j_gene: TRBJ2-1; abundance: -; CDR3aa: CASRRGLAGGYNEQFF; CDR3nt: TGTGCCAGCAGAAGGGGACTAGCGGGAGGGTACAATGAGCAGTTCTTC
v_gene: TRBV4-2; d_gene: -; j_gene: TRBJ1-2; abundance: -; CDR3aa: CASSRGDNYGYTF; CDR3nt: TGTGCCAGCAGCCGGGGGGACAACTATGGCTACACCTTC
v_gene: TRBV6-4; d_gene: -; j_gene: TRBJ1-1; abundance: -; CDR3aa: CASSEGRNTEAFF; CDR3nt: TGTGCCAGCAGTGAGGGTAGGAACACTGAAGCTTTCTTT
v_gene: TRBV10-1; d_gene: -; j_gene: TRBJ1-1; abundance: -; CDR3aa: CASSDDLSGTEAFF; CDR3nt: TGCGCCAGCAGTGACGACCTGAGTGGCACTGAAGCTTTCTTT
v_gene: TRBV30; d_gene: TRBD1; j_gene: TRBJ1-1; abundance: -; CDR3aa: CAWSTGDDTEAFF; CDR3nt: TGTGCCTGGAGTACAGGGGATGACACTGAAGCTTTCTTT
v_gene: TRBV5-1; d_gene: -; j_gene: TRBJ1-4; abundance: -; CDR3aa: CASSWEGRTNEKLFF; CDR3nt: TGCGCCAGCAGCTGGGAGGGCCGAACTAATGAAAAACTGTTTTTT
v_gene: TRBV9; d_gene: TRBD1; j_gene: TRBJ1-2; abundance: -; CDR3aa: CASSVGTGGYGYTF; CDR3nt: TGTGCCAGCAGCGTAGGGACAGGGGGTTATGGCTACACCTTC
v_gene: TRBV7-9; d_gene: TRBD1; j_gene: TRBJ1-2; abundance: few; CDR3aa: CASSGQGAGGYTF; CDR3nt: TGTGCCAGCAGCGGGCAGGGGGCGGGAGGCTACACCTTC
v_gene: TRBV4-1; d_gene: -; j_gene: TRBJ1-1; abundance: -; CDR3aa: CASSQNTEAFF; CDR3nt: TGCGCCAGCAGCCAGAACACTGAAGCTTTCTTT
v_gene: TRBV14; d_gene: TRBD1; j_gene: TRBJ1-2; abundance: -; CDR3aa: CASSQLQGAGANYGYTF; CDR3nt: TGTGCCAGCAGCCAACTACAGGGGGCAGGAGCTAACTATGGCTACACCTTC
v_gene: TRBV9; d_gene: -; j_gene: TRBJ2-3; abundance: -; CDR3aa: CASSVSSMDTQYF; CDR3nt: TGTGCCAGCAGCGTATCAAGCATGGATACGCAGTATTTT
v_gene: TRBV6-6; d_gene: -; j_gene: TRBJ2-5; abundance: -; CDR3aa: CASSYRPRREGETQYF; CDR3nt: TGTGCCAGCAGTTATAGGCCCCGAAGAGAGGGGGAGACCCAGTACTTC
v_gene: TRBV4-1; d_gene: -; j_gene: TRBJ1-5; abundance: once; CDR3aa: CASSRVGKGNQPQHF; CDR3nt: TGCGCCAGCAGCCGAGTTGGAAAGGGCAATCAGCCCCAGCATTTT
v_gene: TRBV5-1; d_gene: -; j_gene: TRBJ2-5; abundance: -; CDR3aa: CASSLRPGSQETQYF; CDR3nt: TGCGCCAGCAGCTTGAGGCCTGGCAGCCAAGAGACCCAGTACTTC
v_gene: TRBV6-1; d_gene: TRBD1; j_gene: TRBJ1-5; abundance: -; CDR3aa: CASNPGQSSYQPQHF; CDR3nt: TGTGCCAGCAATCCGGGACAGTCGAGCTATCAGCCCCAGCATTTT
v_gene: TRBV5-1; d_gene: -; j_gene: TRBJ2-1; abundance: once; CDR3aa: CASTLTMGNEQFF; CDR3nt: TGCGCCAGCACCCTGACTATGGGAAATGAGCAGTTCTTC
v_gene: TRBV7-9; d_gene: -; j_gene: TRBJ2-7; abundance: -; CDR3aa: CASSSRDRSYEQYF; CDR3nt: TGTGCCAGCAGCTCGCGGGACAGATCCTACGAGCAGTACTTC
v_gene: TRBV5-1; d_gene: TRBD1; j_gene: TRBJ1-4; abundance: -; CDR3aa: CASSSTGATNEKLFF; CDR3nt: TGCGCCAGCAGCTCCACAGGGGCAACTAATGAAAAACTGTTTTTT
v_gene: TRBV7-6; d_gene: -; j_gene: TRBJ2-3; abundance: once; CDR3aa: CASSQLASGRDTQYF; CDR3nt: TGTGCCAGCAGCCAGCTTGCGTCGGGTAGAGATACGCAGTATTTT
v_gene: TRBV30; d_gene: -; j_gene: TRBJ1-4; abundance: -; CDR3aa: CAWDQQGRGEKLFF; CDR3nt: TGTGCCTGGGACCAACAGGGACGGGGTGAAAAACTGTTTTTT
v_gene: TRBV4-2; d_gene: TRBD1; j_gene: TRBJ1-3; abundance: -; CDR3aa: CASSQVEGGQGSISF; CDR3nt: TGTGCCAGCAGCCAAGTTGAAGGTGGACAGGGCTCTATATCGTTT
v_gene: TRBV7-9; d_gene: TRBD2; j_gene: TRBJ2-3; abundance: few; CDR3aa: CASGREAPDTQYF; CDR3nt: TGTGCCAGCGGGCGGGAGGCCCCAGATACGCAGTATTTT
v_gene: TRBV2; d_gene: -; j_gene: TRBJ1-5; abundance: -; CDR3aa: CASSDADRFNQPQHF; CDR3nt: TGTGCCAGCAGTGATGCCGACAGGTTTAATCAGCCCCAGCATTTT
v_gene: TRBV19; d_gene: -; j_gene: TRBJ1-5; abundance: -; CDR3aa: CASSIDARNQPQHF; CDR3nt: TGTGCCAGTAGTATAGATGCGAGGAATCAGCCCCAGCATTTT
v_gene: TRBV30; d_gene: -; j_gene: TRBJ2-1; abundance: -; CDR3aa: CAWSVQGGGSEQFF; CDR3nt: TGTGCCTGGAGTGTACAAGGAGGGGGTAGTGAGCAGTTCTTC
v_gene: TRBV19; d_gene: TRBD1; j_gene: TRBJ1-2; abundance: few; CDR3aa: CASRGYVNYGYTF; CDR3nt: TGTGCCAGCAGGGGGTACGTTAACTATGGCTACACCTTC
v_gene: TRBV9; d_gene: -; j_gene: TRBJ2-2; abundance: -; CDR3aa: CASSVVGRATGELFF; CDR3nt: TGTGCCAGCAGCGTAGTCGGCAGGGCAACCGGGGAGCTGTTTTTT
v_gene: TRBV7-2; d_gene: TRBD2; j_gene: TRBJ2-7; abundance: -; CDR3aa: CASSLGLAGSEQYF; CDR3nt: TGTGCCAGCAGCTTAGGATTAGCGGGAAGCGAGCAGTACTTC
v_gene: TRBV19; d_gene: -; j_gene: TRBJ2-3; abundance: -; CDR3aa: CASSIDLWGGRDTQYF; CDR3nt: TGTGCCAGTAGTATAGATCTATGGGGCGGGCGAGATACGCAGTATTTT
v_gene: TRBV2; d_gene: -; j_gene: TRBJ2-2; abundance: -; CDR3aa: CASSGIDRNTGELFF; CDR3nt: TGTGCCAGCAGTGGGATTGACAGGAACACCGGGGAGCTGTTTTTT
v_gene: TRBV5-1; d_gene: -; j_gene: TRBJ2-1; abundance: -; CDR3aa: CASKLGSAYNEQFF; CDR3nt: TGCGCCAGCAAACTTGGTAGTGCCTACAATGAGCAGTTCTTC
v_gene: TRBV6-5; d_gene: TRBD1; j_gene: TRBJ2-7; abundance: -; CDR3aa: CASRDGQAYEQYF; CDR3nt: TGTGCCAGCAGAGACGGACAGGCCTACGAGCAGTACTTC
v_gene: TRBV2; d_gene: TRBD1; j_gene: TRBJ2-5; abundance: -; CDR3aa: CASRDRGQETQYF; CDR3nt: TGTGCCAGCAGGGACAGGGGCCAAGAGACCCAGTACTTC
v_gene: TRBV20-1; d_gene: -; j_gene: TRBJ2-7; abundance: -; CDR3aa: CSAQGSYEQYF; CDR3nt: TGCAGTGCTCAGGGTTCCTACGAGCAGTACTTC
v_gene: TRBV6-6; d_gene: -; j_gene: TRBJ1-1; abundance: -; CDR3aa: CASSQSDTEAFF; CDR3nt: TGTGCCAGCAGTCAAAGTGACACTGAAGCTTTCTTT
v_gene: TRBV6-6; d_gene: -; j_gene: TRBJ2-1; abundance: -; CDR3aa: CASSQGNYEQFF; CDR3nt: TGTGCCAGCAGCCAGGGGAACTATGAGCAGTTCTTC
v_gene: TRBV28; d_gene: TRBD2; j_gene: TRBJ2-7; abundance: -; CDR3aa: CASSFRRGAPERENEQYF; CDR3nt: TGTGCCAGCAGTTTCCGTCGGGGGGCGCCTGAGCGGGAGAACGAGCAGTACTTC
v_gene: TRBV7-2; d_gene: -; j_gene: TRBJ2-7; abundance: -; CDR3aa: CASSPQVGTVTYEQYF; CDR3nt: TGTGCCAGCAGCCCGCAAGTAGGGACGGTTACCTACGAGCAGTACTTC
v_gene: TRBV7-8; d_gene: -; j_gene: TRBJ2-1; abundance: -; CDR3aa: CASSLGYNEQFF; CDR3nt: TGTGCCAGCAGCTTAGGCTACAATGAGCAGTTCTTC
v_gene: TRBV6-1; d_gene: TRBD1; j_gene: TRBJ2-1; abundance: once; CDR3aa: CASRMTGDNEQFF; CDR3nt: TGTGCCAGCAGAATGACAGGGGACAATGAGCAGTTCTTC
v_gene: TRBV28; d_gene: TRBD1; j_gene: TRBJ2-7; abundance: once; CDR3aa: CASSFRDRDQYEQYF; CDR3nt: TGTGCCAGCAGTTTCAGGGACAGGGATCAATACGAGCAGTACTTC
v_gene: TRBV19; d_gene: TRBD1; j_gene: TRBJ1-2; abundance: -; CDR3aa: CASSIGTGSPYGYTF; CDR3nt: TGTGCCAGTAGTATCGGGACAGGGTCACCCTATGGCTACACCTTC
v_gene: TRBV5-6; d_gene: TRBD1; j_gene: TRBJ1-2; abundance: -; CDR3aa: CASWGTDRAAYGYTF; CDR3nt: TGTGCCAGCTGGGGGACGGACAGGGCGGCTTATGGCTACACCTTC
v_gene: TRBV30; d_gene: -; j_gene: TRBJ1-2; abundance: -; CDR3aa: CAWRTSRRVRYGYTF; CDR3nt: TGTGCCTGGAGAACCAGTCGGAGGGTGCGCTATGGCTACACCTTC
v_gene: TRBV19; d_gene: -; j_gene: TRBJ1-2; abundance: -; CDR3aa: CASSIHLTDYGYTF; CDR3nt: TGTGCCAGTAGTATCCATTTGACTGACTATGGCTACACCTTC
v_gene: TRBV25-1; d_gene: TRBD1; j_gene: TRBJ1-3; abundance: -; CDR3aa: CASSETNRDRVGGNTIYF; CDR3nt: TGTGCCAGCAGTGAGACGAATCGGGACAGGGTGGGGGGAAACACCATATATTTT